These T cell receptor beta chains were read from a single sample in a study of blood T cell repertoires in COVID-19. Method: immunoSEQ multiplex PCR; TCRdb's copy keeps in-frame clones and lacks some. The sample carries more than 55,000 clones, around 87% recorded once. The specimen was peripheral blood. These receptors were taken from a man in his 60s with active or convalescent COVID-19. Both conserved end residues are part of each CDR3. Each record gives: V gene, D gene, J gene, clone size, CDR3 DNA, CDR3 protein. D genes are given only for firm matches. Part of the rows lack a size; the others show once, few, many or a class for expanded clones.

TRBV7-2,-,TRBJ2-6,-,TGTGCCAGCAGCTTAGTTTTACCGGGTTCGACTGGGGCCAACGTCCTGACTTTC,CASSLVLPGSTGANVLTF
TRBV12-3/TRBV12-4,TRBD2,TRBJ2-7,-,TGTGCCAGCAGTCTAGCGGGCGACTACGAGCAGTACTTC,CASSLAGDYEQYF
TRBV5-1,-,TRBJ1-4,-,TGCGCCAGCAGCTTGGTTGACAGAGATAATGAAAAACTGTTTTTT,CASSLVDRDNEKLFF
TRBV29-1,TRBD2,TRBJ2-1,few,TGCAGCGCTCGGACTAGCGGGAGTGTTGGTGAGCAGTTCTTC,CSARTSGSVGEQFF
TRBV28,-,TRBJ1-2,-,TGTGCCAGCAGGACGAGCAGGGCTAACTATGGCTACACCTTC,CASRTSRANYGYTF
TRBV9,-,TRBJ1-5,-,TGTGCCAGCAGCGTAGGAGGACAGCAAAATCAGCCCCAGCATTTT,CASSVGGQQNQPQHF
TRBV5-1,-,TRBJ2-7,-,TGCGCCAGCAGCTTGGAGAGAGGGGGCTACGAGCAGTACTTC,CASSLERGGYEQYF
TRBV28,-,TRBJ1-5,-,TGTGCCAGCAGTTTCGGAACTATGGCTCAGCCCCAGCATTTT,CASSFGTMAQPQHF
TRBV5-4,-,TRBJ2-7,-,TGTGCCAGCAGCAACCCCGAGACTAGGTCGCGGGAGCAGTACTTC,CASSNPETRSREQYF
TRBV10-3,-,TRBJ2-3,-,TGTGCCATCAAGACAGCGAGCACAGATACGCAGTATTTT,CAIKTASTDTQYF
TRBV9,TRBD1,TRBJ1-2,-,TGTGCCAGCACCCATACCGGACAGGGATGGGGCTACACCTTC,CASTHTGQGWGYTF
TRBV7-2,-,TRBJ1-1,-,TGTGCCAGCAGCCGCCCGGGGGGAAGGGTGAACACTGAAGCTTTCTTT,CASSRPGGRVNTEAFF
TRBV6-5,TRBD1,TRBJ1-6,-,TGTGCCAGCAGTTACTCGAGACAGGGGGATTCACCCCTCCACTTT,CASSYSRQGDSPLHF
TRBV5-1,TRBD1,TRBJ1-1,-,TGCGCCAGCAGCCAAGGGGGCGCAGGAGGTCGCACTGAAGCTTTCTTT,CASSQGGAGGRTEAFF
TRBV5-6,-,TRBJ1-2,-,TGTGCCAGCAGCTTTGCCCAGGCTAACTATGGCTACACCTTC,CASSFAQANYGYTF
TRBV11-1,-,TRBJ2-4,-,TGTGCCAGCAGCTGGACGGACAACAAAAACATTCAGTACTTC,CASSWTDNKNIQYF
TRBV2,-,TRBJ2-7,-,TGTGCCAGCCAAGACAGGCCTAATTCCTACGAGCAGTACTTC,CASQDRPNSYEQYF
TRBV7-3,-,TRBJ2-5,-,TGTGCCAGCAGCTTCCCCGGAGAGACCCAGTACTTC,CASSFPGETQYF
TRBV5-4,-,TRBJ2-5,-,TGTGCCAGCAGCTTGGTTGGGGCGGGAACCCAGTACTTC,CASSLVGAGTQYF
TRBV6-5,-,TRBJ1-1,-,TGTGCCAGCAGTTACTTCGACTCAGCCACTGAAGCTTTCTTT,CASSYFDSATEAFF
TRBV9,TRBD1,TRBJ2-3,few,TGTGCCAGCAGCGCAACACAGGGGTGGACAGATACGCAGTATTTT,CASSATQGWTDTQYF
TRBV5-1,-,TRBJ1-5,-,TGCGCCAGCAGCTCGGACTGGGATCAGCCCCAGCATTTT,CASSSDWDQPQHF
TRBV5-4,TRBD2,TRBJ2-5,-,TGTGCCAGCAGCCCGGGACTAGCGGAGGCTCAAGAGACCCAGTACTTC,CASSPGLAEAQETQYF
TRBV29-1,-,TRBJ2-5,-,TGCAGCGTTGTTCAGGGTCCAGTCGCCCAGTACTTC,CSVVQGPVAQYF
TRBV5-1,-,TRBJ2-7,-,TGCGCCAGCGTGTCCACGGCAGGAGGTAATGTCGAGCAGTACTTC,CASVSTAGGNVEQYF
TRBV21-1,-,TRBJ1-1,once,TGTGCCAGCAGCTTACGGACAGGGGAGAACACTGAAGCTTTCTTT,CASSLRTGENTEAFF
TRBV19,-,TRBJ1-4,-,TGTGCCAGTAGTATCCCGAGGATAACTAATGATGAAAAACTGTTTTTT,CASSIPRITNDEKLFF
TRBV4-3,-,TRBJ2-7,-,TGCGCCAGCAGCCAAGAACTTAATTCTGCCTACGAGCAGTACTTC,CASSQELNSAYEQYF
TRBV5-4,TRBD1,TRBJ1-2,-,TGTGCCAGCAGCTCCAACAGGGGGAGGGGCTACACCTTC,CASSSNRGRGYTF
TRBV24-1,-,TRBJ1-3,-,TGTGCCACCACATTAGAGGGATCTGGAAACACCATATATTTT,CATTLEGSGNTIYF
TRBV6-5,-,TRBJ2-7,-,TGTGCCAGCAGGCCCAGACAGAGCTCCTACGAGCAGTACTTC,CASRPRQSSYEQYF
TRBV3-1/TRBV3-2,TRBD2,TRBJ2-1,many,TGTGCCAGCAGCCCGTCAGGCGGGAGGGGTAATGAGCAGTTCTTC,CASSPSGGRGNEQFF
TRBV7-3,-,TRBJ2-4,-,TGTGCCAGCAGCTTGCAGGGCAAAAACATTCAGTACTTC,CASSLQGKNIQYF
TRBV7-6,-,TRBJ2-7,-,TGTGCCAGCAGCTCCCACAGGGCTGGGGAGCAGTACTTC,CASSSHRAGEQYF
TRBV6-2/TRBV6-3,-,TRBJ2-7,-,TGTGCCAGCAGTAAAACCCGAACCCGGGGAGGTCACGAGCAGTACTTC,CASSKTRTRGGHEQYF
TRBV10-2,-,TRBJ2-5,-,TGCGCCAGCAGTGAGTGGGCAGGGGCAGGGGAAGAGACCCAGTACTTC,CASSEWAGAGEETQYF
TRBV7-2,-,TRBJ2-7,-,TGTGCCAGCAGCTTAGCCTGGGGGGACGCCTACGAGCAGTACTTC,CASSLAWGDAYEQYF
TRBV5-1,TRBD2,TRBJ2-1,-,TGCGCCAGCAGCTTGGGACTAGCGGCAGGGAATGAGCAGTTCTTC,CASSLGLAAGNEQFF
TRBV28,TRBD2,TRBJ2-7,-,TGTGCCAGCAGTCCGGGAGGGGGGACACCGACGAAGCAGTACTTC,CASSPGGGTPTKQYF
TRBV11-2,-,TRBJ2-1,-,TGTGCCAGCAGCTTAGCGGACAGTTTCTACAATGAGCAGTTCTTC,CASSLADSFYNEQFF
TRBV19,-,TRBJ2-7,-,TGTGCCAGTAGTCGGCGGAATACAGGGAATGGCTACGAGCAGTACTTC,CASSRRNTGNGYEQYF
TRBV5-6,-,TRBJ2-6,-,TGTGCCAGCAGCTTGGGTCCAGGGGACTCTGGGGCCAACGTCCTGACTTTC,CASSLGPGDSGANVLTF
TRBV6-5,TRBD2,TRBJ2-3,-,TGTGCCAGCAGTCGGTCCAGCGGGGGGGCCTTGACGCAGTATTTT,CASSRSSGGALTQYF
TRBV6-4,TRBD1,TRBJ1-1,-,TGTGCCAGCAACCGGGACAGGCTTTTTTTGCCTGACACGCTTGAAGCTTTCTTT,CASNRDRLFLPDTLEAFF
TRBV6-5,-,TRBJ1-5,-,TGTGCCAGCAGTTCTACAGGGAATCAGCCCCAGCATTTT,CASSSTGNQPQHF
TRBV7-2,TRBD2,TRBJ2-3,-,TGTGCCAGCAGCGAAACTAGCGGGGGGGCAGATACGCAGTATTTT,CASSETSGGADTQYF
TRBV5-1,TRBD1,TRBJ2-7,-,TGCGCCAGCAGCTGGTCAGGGGGTGCCTACGAGCAGTACTTC,CASSWSGGAYEQYF
TRBV7-9,-,TRBJ2-7,-,TGTGCCAGCAGCTCCAGGGACGAGCAGTACTTC,CASSSRDEQYF
TRBV5-6,-,TRBJ1-2,-,TGTGCCAGCAGCGTCGGACAGACTAACTATGGCTACACCTTC,CASSVGQTNYGYTF
TRBV29-1,TRBD2,TRBJ2-3,-,TGCAGCGTAAAACCGGGGACTAGGGATACGCAGTATTTT,CSVKPGTRDTQYF
TRBV19,-,TRBJ1-4,once,TGTGCCAGTAGTATAGTTGGCGGCTTGAATGAAAAACTGTTTTTT,CASSIVGGLNEKLFF
TRBV5-1,-,TRBJ1-6,-,TGCGCCAGCAGCCGTTTCCCCGAGGGAGGCTCCTATAATTCACCCCTCCACTTT,CASSRFPEGGSYNSPLHF
TRBV28,-,TRBJ1-1,-,TGTGCCAGCAGCGCTTTCAGGTCTTATGAAGCTTTCTTT,CASSAFRSYEAFF